A selection of T cell receptor beta chains follows, all from one sample in a study of Ad26.COV2.S vaccination and SARS-CoV-2 variants. TCRdb keeps only in-frame clones here, not all; method: immunoSEQ multiplex PCR. The sample holds hundreds of thousands of clones, 89% seen once. The material was peripheral blood, obtained in a trial of Ad26.COV2.S vaccine versus placebo. These receptors originate from a person aged 18-60 years who received the Ad26.COV2.S COVID-19 vaccine or a placebo. Both conserved end residues are part of each CDR3. A D gene is named only where the DNA matches it firmly. Some rows mark clone size as missing; the rest say once, few, many or name a class of expanded clone.

j_call,v_call,clone_size,d_call,cdr3_nt,cdr3_aa
TRBJ2-5,TRBV5-1,NA,TRBD2,TGCGCCAGCAGCATAGGACTAGCGGAAGAGACCCAGTACTTC,CASSIGLAEETQYF
TRBJ1-1,TRBV7-2,NA,TRBD1,TGTGCCAGCAGCGCCCAGGGGGGGAACACTGAAGCTTTCTTT,CASSAQGGNTEAFF
TRBJ2-5,TRBV19,NA,NA,TGTGCCAGTAGTATAGCAGGGGACGAGACCCAGTACTTC,CASSIAGDETQYF
TRBJ2-2,TRBV7-2,NA,NA,TGTGCCAGCAGCTTAGTGGGGAGGTCCGGGGAGCTGTTTTTT,CASSLVGRSGELFF
TRBJ1-2,TRBV23-1,NA,NA,TGCGCCAGCAGTCAATCCGACGGCCCAGCCCTCTATGGCTACACCTTC,CASSQSDGPALYGYTF
TRBJ2-2,TRBV14,NA,NA,TGTGCCAGCAGCCTCGGGACTTTCACCGGGGAGCTGTTTTTT,CASSLGTFTGELFF
TRBJ2-1,TRBV18,NA,TRBD2,TGTGCCAGCTCACCGGCTAGCGGCCACAATGAGCAGTTCTTC,CASSPASGHNEQFF
TRBJ2-3,TRBV5-1,NA,NA,TGCGCCAGCAGCTTAGGGGGGGATACGCAGTATTTT,CASSLGGDTQYF
TRBJ1-5,TRBV24-1,NA,TRBD1,TGTGCCACCAGTAACGAGGACAGGGAAGTTAGCAATCAGCCCCAGCATTTT,CATSNEDREVSNQPQHF
TRBJ1-1,TRBV7-9,NA,TRBD1,TGTGCCAGCAGCTTAGAGGGACAGACTCAAGTGAACACTGAAGCTTTCTTT,CASSLEGQTQVNTEAFF
TRBJ1-1,TRBV5-1,NA,NA,TGCGCCAGCAGTAAGAACACAGGATTGAACACTGAAGCTTTCTTT,CASSKNTGLNTEAFF
TRBJ2-1,TRBV6-5,NA,TRBD2,TGTGCCAGCAGTTACCAAAAAGCGGGGGCCCCCAATGAGCAGTTCTTC,CASSYQKAGAPNEQFF
TRBJ2-1,TRBV6-4,NA,TRBD1,TGTGCCAGCAGTCTCTATGTACAGGGGGACTACAATGAGCAGTTCTTC,CASSLYVQGDYNEQFF
TRBJ1-4,TRBV30,once,TRBD1,TGTGCCTGCACAGGGGTCTACGAAAAACTGTTTTTT,CACTGVYEKLFF
TRBJ2-1,TRBV10-3,NA,TRBD2,TGTGCCATCATGGCTAGCGGGGGGGCAACCAATGAGCAGTTCTTC,CAIMASGGATNEQFF
TRBJ2-5,TRBV6-5,NA,NA,TGTGCCAGCAGAGTAGGGACCCAACAAGAGACCCAGTACTTC,CASRVGTQQETQYF
TRBJ1-1,TRBV6-6,NA,NA,TGTGCCAGCAGTTACACAGGTACGATGAACACTGAAGCTTTCTTT,CASSYTGTMNTEAFF
TRBJ2-7,TRBV5-1,NA,TRBD1,TGCGCCAGCAGCTTGTGGACAGGGACCTCGACCGAGCAGTACTTC,CASSLWTGTSTEQYF
TRBJ1-1,TRBV5-6,NA,NA,TGTGCCAGCAGCGACGTCTTGAACACTGAAGCTTTCTTT,CASSDVLNTEAFF
TRBJ2-1,TRBV19,NA,TRBD2,TGTGCCACGAGAGGACTAGCGGGAGTAGGTGAGCAGTTCTTC,CATRGLAGVGEQFF
TRBJ2-1,TRBV4-3,once,TRBD1,TGCGCCAGCAGCCAGGACAGGGGGAGCTCCTACAATGAGCAGTTCTTC,CASSQDRGSSYNEQFF
TRBJ1-5,TRBV6-5,NA,NA,TGTGCCAGCAGTTCCGGGTTCGAGGGGAATCAGCCCCAGCATTTT,CASSSGFEGNQPQHF
TRBJ1-6,TRBV7-2,NA,NA,TGTGCCAGCAGCTTAGTGCAACCTTCACCCCTCCACTTT,CASSLVQPSPLHF
TRBJ2-2,TRBV11-2,NA,TRBD1,TGTGCCAGCAGTCGGACAGGTTCGAACACCGGGGAGCTGTTTTTT,CASSRTGSNTGELFF
TRBJ2-1,TRBV19,NA,NA,TGTGCCAGTTCCCTTTACAATGAGCAGTTCTTC,CASSLYNEQFF
TRBJ1-6,TRBV18,NA,NA,TGTGCCAGCTCACCTGAAGGGTTGGGGAATTCACCCCTCCACTTT,CASSPEGLGNSPLHF
TRBJ2-7,TRBV6-6,NA,NA,TGTGCCAGCAGAACCGGGACCGAGGCCTACGAGCAGTACTTC,CASRTGTEAYEQYF
TRBJ2-2,TRBV5-1,NA,NA,TGCGCCAGCAGGTCCGAACCTCTCACCGGGGAGCTGTTTTTT,CASRSEPLTGELFF
TRBJ1-5,TRBV27,NA,NA,TGTGCCAGCACTACTTCAGGGGTAAGCAATCAGCCCCAGCATTTT,CASTTSGVSNQPQHF
TRBJ2-3,TRBV19,once,TRBD2,TGTGCCAGTACGGGGGGGCCCTCAGATACGCAGTATTTT,CASTGGPSDTQYF
TRBJ2-1,TRBV14,NA,NA,TGTGCCAGCAGCCAAGAGCGCCTAAGTGGCTATGAGCAGTTCTTC,CASSQERLSGYEQFF
TRBJ1-6,TRBV9,NA,NA,TGTGCCAGCAGCGCAGGGTTGAATTCACCCCTCCACTTT,CASSAGLNSPLHF
TRBJ2-7,TRBV27,NA,TRBD2,TGTGCCAGCAGTTTTGCGGGAGGCTCCTACGAGCAGTACTTC,CASSFAGGSYEQYF
TRBJ2-7,TRBV5-1,few,TRBD2,TGCGCCAGCAGCTCCCTAGCGGCTACCTACGAGCAGTACTTC,CASSSLAATYEQYF
TRBJ2-5,TRBV29-1,NA,NA,TGCAGCGTGAAGGGTGTCGCTTTCTGGGAGACCCAGTACTTC,CSVKGVAFWETQYF
TRBJ1-1,TRBV29-1,NA,NA,TGCAGCGTCACAACAGGGCAGGGCACTGAAGCTTTCTTT,CSVTTGQGTEAFF
TRBJ1-2,TRBV19,NA,NA,TGTGCCAGTACCCATAGCTCCAGGGACTATGGCTACACCTTC,CASTHSSRDYGYTF
TRBJ1-2,TRBV12-3/TRBV12-4,NA,NA,TGTGCCAGCAGTCCACAGGGTTCCGGCTACACCTTC,CASSPQGSGYTF
TRBJ1-5,TRBV6-6,NA,NA,TGTGCCAGCAGTTACTCTCTAGGGGATCAGCCCCAGCATTTT,CASSYSLGDQPQHF
TRBJ2-7,TRBV10-3,NA,TRBD2,TGTGCCATCAGTCCTGGGCTAGCGGGAGTAGACGAGCAGTACTTC,CAISPGLAGVDEQYF
TRBJ1-4,TRBV27,NA,NA,TGTGCCAGCGGCGAGGGTGATGAAAAACTGTTTTTT,CASGEGDEKLFF
TRBJ2-4,TRBV10-2,NA,NA,TGCGCCAGCCGGGGACACCTGATAGCCAAAAACATTCAGTACTTC,CASRGHLIAKNIQYF
TRBJ1-4,TRBV2,NA,TRBD1,TGTGCCAGCAGGGGGTACAGGGGGCATGAAAAACTGTTTTTT,CASRGYRGHEKLFF
TRBJ2-1,TRBV9,NA,TRBD2,TGTGCCAGCAGCGGCGGACTAGCAGGTCGTGAGCAGTTCTTC,CASSGGLAGREQFF
TRBJ2-5,TRBV7-2,NA,NA,TGTGCCAGCAGCTTAGGGCGGGAAGTCCAGACCCAGTACTTC,CASSLGREVQTQYF
TRBJ1-1,TRBV2,few,TRBD1,TGTGCCACCGCACGACAGGGAGAGACTGAAGCTTTCTTT,CATARQGETEAFF
TRBJ2-1,TRBV5-1,few,NA,TGCGCCAGCAGCTTAACACTCTCCTACAATGAGCAGTTCTTC,CASSLTLSYNEQFF
TRBJ2-3,TRBV3-1/TRBV3-2,NA,TRBD2,TGTGCCAGCAGCCAAGGCGGGGGGCCGCAGTATTTT,CASSQGGGPQYF
TRBJ2-3,TRBV4-1,NA,TRBD1,TGCGCCAGCAGCGCCCGGACAGGGTCAGATACGCAGTATTTT,CASSARTGSDTQYF
TRBJ2-3,TRBV7-2,NA,NA,TGTGCCAGCAGCGTTAGTGGGGCCAGGGCAGATACGCAGTATTTT,CASSVSGARADTQYF
TRBJ2-1,TRBV5-1,NA,NA,TGCGCCAGCAGCTTGGGGGACCGATACAATGAGCAGTTCTTC,CASSLGDRYNEQFF
TRBJ2-2,TRBV6-5,NA,NA,TGTGCCAGCAGTTACGGAAGGACAGTCAACACCGGGGAGCTGTTTTTT,CASSYGRTVNTGELFF